One sample yielded the 28 T cell receptor beta chains listed below, sequenced in a study of cytomegalovirus exposure and HLA in healthy donors. The PCR made use of 60 Vbeta and 13 Jbeta primers. Method: immunoSEQ multiplex PCR; TCRdb's copy keeps in-frame clones and lacks some. The table includes roughly 200,000 clones, roughly 70% detected once. Sequenced material: PBMCs. These receptors all come from a woman in her 30s in good health and CMV-seronegative.

J is TRBJ2-1 and V is TRBV2, with TRBD2 matching 8 bases. The CDR3 extends over 16 amino acids. The V gene end was trimmed by 2 bases and the J gene end by 2 bases; junction bases not matched to a gene: 5. Germline V lookup: CDR1 SNHLY, CDR2 FYNNEI. In nucleotides, the CDR3 is TGTGCCAGCAGTGAAATGGCGGGGGGCACCTACAATGAGCAGTTCTTC. Protein product: CASSEMAGGTYNEQFF.

V and J are TRBV2 and TRBJ2-5, with a weak D call TRBD2 (5 bases). Matching the DNA end better, TRBJ2-7 makes the J call doubtful. Germline V gene sequence: CDR1 SNHLY, CDR2 FYNNEI. The CDR3 has 13 residues. The CDR3 DNA reads as TGTGCCAGCACCGTGGGGAGTTCCCCCGAGCAGTACTTC. Protein product: CASTVGSSPEQYF.

This clone was detected only a few times. A junction end diverges from the germline sequence, so it may reflect a read error. The chain has TRBV7-2 and TRBJ2-1; possible D gene TRBD2, 6 bases. Germline V lookup: CDR1 SGHTA, CDR2 FQGNSA. CDR3 size: 16 residues. Here the CDR3 DNA reads TGTGCCAGCAGCTTCGAACCTGGAGGGGCACCCACAGAGCGGTTCTTC. Protein product: CASSFEPGGAPTERFF. The variable domain in full, completed from reference TRBV7-2 and TRBJ2-1, reads GAGVSQSPSNKVTEKGKDVELRCDPISGHTALYWYRQSLGQGLEFLIYFQGNSAPDKSGLPSDRFSAERTGGSVSTLTIQRTQQEDSAVYLCASSFEPGGAPTERFFGPGTRLTVL.

The count of this clone is one. This chain connects TRBV5-1 to TRBJ1-1; 8 bases align to TRBD1. CDR3 size: 12 residues. The germline gives CDR1 SGHRS, CDR2 YFSETQ. With 5 bases clipped from V and 11 bases from J, the junction kept 8 bases outside the gene matches. The CDR3 DNA sequence: TGCGCCAGCAGACGAGGACAGGGTGAGGCTTTCTTT. Translation: CASRRGQGEAFF.

This chain links TRBV4-1 with TRBJ2-7, with D maybe TRBD1 (5 bases). The germline V and J ends were trimmed by 1 base and 1 base, with 8 bases remaining between them. Germline CDR1 and CDR2: MGHRA and YSYEKL. CDR3 length equals 14 residues. The CDR3 region is CASSQVGASYEQYF. As DNA, the CDR3 is TGCGCCAGCAGCCAAGTAGGGGCGTCCTACGAGCAGTACTTC.

The chain combines TRBV12-5 with TRBJ2-3; D is unresolved. The CDR3 loop spans 13 amino acids. Germline-derived CDR1 and CDR2 are LGHNT and FRNRAP. With 0 bases removed from V and 4 bases from J, the gap between germline ends came to 5 bases. CDR3 sequence reads: CASGLVGADTQYF. The CDR3 DNA reads TGTGCTAGTGGTTTGGTCGGAGCAGATACGCAGTATTTT.

The DNA of the CDR3 is TGCGCCTCCCGGGGACAATGGGATGAGCAGTTCTTC. Protein product: CASRGQWDEQFF. This chain connects TRBV5-1 to TRBJ2-1; TRBD1 might be the D (6 bases). The CDR3 consists of 12 residues. Trimming left V 10 bases short and J 8 bases short, with 16 bases between. Germline assignment: CDR1 SGHRS and CDR2 YFSETQ.

The chain joins TRBV5-5 to TRBJ2-1; D is possibly TRBD2 (5 bases). Per germline, CDR1 SGHKS and CDR2 YYEKEE (reference sequence). The CDR3 runs to 9 residues. The CDR3 DNA follows: TGTATCGGACTGCTGGAGCAGTTCTTC. Its protein product is CIGLLEQFF.

The chain combines TRBV21-1 with TRBJ2-4; the tabulated D call, TRBD2, remains unverified against the DNA. TRBV21-1 is a documented pseudogene. The CDR3 length is 17 residues. The CDR3 DNA reads TGTGCCAGCGATAAGGAGAATAGCGGGGTAGCCAAAAACATTCAGTACTTC. It is translated as CASDKENSGVAKNIQYF.

This clone was seen only once. The chain has TRBV5-1 and TRBJ2-2, with 8 positions matching TRBD2. V shed 3 bases and J 1 base; nucleotides not matched to a gene: 5. There are 16 residues in the CDR3. Germline CDR1 reads SGHRS; CDR2 reads YFSETQ. In DNA form, the CDR3 reads TGCGCCAGCAGCTGGGGCACTAGCGGGAACACCGGGGAGCTGTTTTTT. This sequence encodes CASSWGTSGNTGELFF.

The rearrangement links TRBV19 to TRBJ2-2; TRBD2 matches 13 bases. CDR1 and CDR2 (germline): LNHDA, SQIVND (reference sequence). CDR3 length: 15 residues. The J segment lost 7 bases and the V segment lost 11 bases, leaving 10 bases of the junction unmatched. The CDR3 DNA reads as TGTGCCGTCGAGGGGACTAGCGGGACAAACGGGGAGCTGTTTTTT. It yields the protein CAVEGTSGTNGELFF.

The rearrangement links TRBV19 to TRBJ1-4, with D possibly TRBD1 on 6 matching bases. Germline CDR1 reads LNHDA; CDR2 reads SQIVND (reference sequence). This CDR3 has 13 amino acids. Trimming shortened V by 6 bases and J by 4 bases, and 9 bases separated the two germline ends. The CDR3 loop is CASSGQLNEKLFF. The CDR3 DNA is TGTGCCAGTAGCGGACAGCTTAATGAAAAACTGTTTTTT.

The table lists this clone with a few counts. The chain employs TRBV6-6 and TRBJ1-2; D gene unclear. The CDR3 length is 11 residues. Germline CDR1 reads MNHNY; CDR2 reads SVGAGI (reference sequence). V lost 0 bases to trimming and J lost 8 bases, with 4 bases between them. CDR3 sequence: CASSYSRGYTF. The CDR3 DNA sequence: TGTGCCAGCAGTTACTCGAGGGGCTACACCTTC.

This clone was observed a single time. The gene calls are TRBV7-6 and TRBJ2-7, with 8 bases identical to TRBD2. CDR1 SGHVS and CDR2 FNYEAQ come from the germline V gene. The CDR3 sequence is 16 residues long. V lost 5 bases to trimming and J lost 1 base; unmatched junction nucleotides: 10. CDR3 sequence reads: CASSPTGGRLSYEQYF. In DNA, the CDR3 is TGTGCCAGCAGCCCCACGGGGGGGCGCCTATCCTACGAGCAGTACTTC. The full variable domain, with the rest looked up from reference TRBV7-6 and TRBJ2-7, is GAGVSQSPRYKVTKRGQDVALRCDPISGHVSLYWYRQALGQGPEFLTYFNYEAQQDKSGLPNDRFSAERPEGSISTLTIQRTEQRDSAMYRCASSPTGGRLSYEQYFGPGTRLTVT.

The chain combines TRBV5-1 with TRBJ2-5; D ambiguous. CDR1 SGHRS and CDR2 YFSETQ come from the germline V gene. V was pared by 4 bases and J by 1 base, with 5 bases between. The CDR3 has 12 residues. The CDR3 reads CASSRVQETQYF. CDR3 DNA: TGCGCCAGCAGCCGTGTCCAAGAGACCCAGTACTTC. Full variable domain (outside the CDR3, taken from reference TRBV5-1 and TRBJ2-5): KAGVTQTPRYLIKTRGQQVTLSCSPISGHRSVSWYQQTPGQGLQFLFEYFSETQRNKGNFPGRFSGRQFSNSRSEMNVSTLELGDSALYLCASSRVQETQYFGPGTRLLVL.

This chain links TRBV27 with TRBJ2-7; D call uncertain. CDR1 is MNHEY and CDR2 is SMNVEV in the germline V gene (reference sequence). The CDR3 is 11 amino acids. Trimming removed 7 bases from V and 3 bases from J, with 7 bases in between. CDR3 DNA: TGTGCCAGCACCGGAGACTACGAGCAGTACTTC. Encoded protein: CASTGDYEQYF.

V and J are TRBV29-1 and TRBJ1-2; tentatively, D is TRBD1 (6 bases). Trimming left V 3 bases short and J 8 bases short, with 31 bases between. The CDR3 length is 18 residues. Looked up from germline, CDR1 is SQVTM and CDR2 is ANQGSEA. The CDR3 loop reads CSVDRGEFRGTRPMGYTF. CDR3 bases: TGCAGCGTTGATAGGGGCGAGTTCCGTGGGACAAGACCTATGGGCTACACCTTC.

This chain uses TRBV7-8 with TRBJ2-3; D gene ambiguous. The germline CDR1 and CDR2 sequences are SGHVS and FQNEAQ. The CDR3 spans 15 residues. Between the trimmed V and J ends, which lost 5 bases and 3 bases, there was a span of 15 bases. The CDR3 region has the DNA TGTGCCAGCAGCGTGACTCGGAGTGCTACAGATACGCAGTATTTT. It is translated as CASSVTRSATDTQYF.

The chain carries TRBV5-6 and TRBJ2-7; D is perhaps TRBD1 (5 bases). In germline, CDR1 is SGHDT, CDR2 YYEEEE. This CDR3 has 13 amino acids. Trimming took off 1 base at V and 6 bases at J, with 11 bases between the two ends. CDR3 in DNA: TGTGCCAGCAGCTTGAGGCAGGGCCTCGAGCAGTACTTC. Its protein is CASSLRQGLEQYF.

The V call is TRBV5-1, the J call TRBJ2-5; 7 bases agree with TRBD2. Germline CDR1 is SGHRS and CDR2 is YFSETQ. The CDR3 is 11 residues long. V was pared by 3 bases and J by 7 bases, with 0 bases of the junction left unmatched. The chain's CDR3 is CASSWEGTQYF. For the CDR3, the DNA is TGCGCCAGCAGCTGGGAGGGGACCCAGTACTTC. Combining the CDR3 with reference TRBV5-1 and TRBJ2-5 gives the whole variable domain KAGVTQTPRYLIKTRGQQVTLSCSPISGHRSVSWYQQTPGQGLQFLFEYFSETQRNKGNFPGRFSGRQFSNSRSEMNVSTLELGDSALYLCASSWEGTQYFGPGTRLLVL.

This chain links TRBV9 with TRBJ1-1, with a possible D match to TRBD1 (5 bases). Germline V lookup: CDR1 SGDLS, CDR2 YYNGEE. V was clipped by 3 bases and J by 1 base, with 10 bases between them. CDR3 length equals 14 residues. CDR3 nucleotides: TGTGCCAGCAGCGGACCCCAGGGGAACACTGAAGCTTTCTTT. Amino acids: CASSGPQGNTEAFF. The whole variable domain, filled in from reference TRBV9 and TRBJ1-1, reads DSGVTQTPKHLITATGQRVTLRCSPRSGDLSVYWYQQSLDQGLQFLIQYYNGEERAKGNILERFSAQQFPDLHSELNLSSLELGDSALYFCASSGPQGNTEAFFGQGTRLTVV.

This clone was counted only a few times. The chain uses TRBV18 and TRBJ1-1; weak D call: TRBD1 (6 bases). Germline V gene lookup returns CDR1 KGHSH and CDR2 LQKENI. The ends were cut back, 3 bases at V and 3 bases at J, with 17 bases in the middle. The CDR3 extends over 16 amino acids. In nucleotides, the CDR3 is TGTGCCAGCTCACCCTTGGAACAGGGTGGAGACACTGAAGCTTTCTTT. Translating gives CASSPLEQGGDTEAFF.

This clone was recorded once. The gene calls are TRBV7-2 and TRBJ2-7; 8 bases fit TRBD2. Trimming at V came to 6 bases and at J to 7 bases, leaving 14 bases not matched to a gene. This CDR3 has 15 amino acids. Per the germline V gene, CDR1 is SGHTA and CDR2 is FQGNSA. This CDR3 reads CASREKAAGGGEQYF. CDR3 sequence (DNA): TGTGCCAGCAGAGAAAAGGCGGCGGGGGGTGGGGAGCAGTACTTC. The whole variable domain, filled in from reference TRBV7-2 and TRBJ2-7, reads GAGVSQSPSNKVTEKGKDVELRCDPISGHTALYWYRQSLGQGLEFLIYFQGNSAPDKSGLPSDRFSAERTGGSVSTLTIQRTQQEDSAVYLCASREKAAGGGEQYFGPGTRLTVT.

This sequence joins TRBV5-5 and TRBJ2-5, with a possible D match to TRBD2 (7 bases). V was shortened by 0 bases and J by 5 bases, with 8 bases between the two germline ends. Germline CDR1 is SGHKS and CDR2 is YYEKEE (reference sequence). This CDR3 has 13 residues. DNA of the CDR3: TGTGCCAGCAGCTTGGAGGGGGGGGAGACCCAGTACTTC. This codes for CASSLEGGETQYF.

The V gene is TRBV5-5, the J gene TRBJ1-2, with TRBD1 matching 7 bases. Germline loops: CDR1 SGHKS, CDR2 YYEKEE (reference sequence). The junction had 5 bases not matched to a gene; V was cut back by 3 bases and J by 0 bases. There are 15 residues in the CDR3. The CDR3 bases are TGTGCCAGCAGCTGGGGGACAGCCCCTAACTATGGCTACACCTTC. Amino acids: CASSWGTAPNYGYTF.

V usage is TRBV21-1 and J usage is TRBJ1-2. TRBV21-1 is marked as a pseudogene. The CDR3 is 9 residues long. The CDR3 here is CASSAEDTF. The CDR3 DNA is TGTGCCAGCAGCGCAGAGGACACCTTC.

The chain links TRBV6-5 to TRBJ1-6; 7 bases align to TRBD1. J lost 5 bases, V lost 6 bases, and 7 bases had no gene match. The CDR3 runs 15 residues. Germline V gene data show CDR1 as MNHEY and CDR2 as SVGAGI. This CDR3 reads CASRETGMNNSPLHF. DNA for the CDR3: TGTGCCAGCAGGGAGACAGGGATGAATAATTCACCCCTCCACTTT.

CDR3: CASSLVLGGESEAFF. The CDR3 coding sequence is TGTGCCAGCAGCTTGGTACTAGGGGGCGAGTCTGAAGCTTTCTTT. The chain employs TRBV5-5 and TRBJ1-1, with TRBD1 identical over 7 bases. Trimming took 0 bases from V and 6 from J; bases not matched to a gene: 8. This CDR3 has 15 amino acids. Per the germline V gene, CDR1 is SGHKS and CDR2 is YYEKEE (reference sequence).